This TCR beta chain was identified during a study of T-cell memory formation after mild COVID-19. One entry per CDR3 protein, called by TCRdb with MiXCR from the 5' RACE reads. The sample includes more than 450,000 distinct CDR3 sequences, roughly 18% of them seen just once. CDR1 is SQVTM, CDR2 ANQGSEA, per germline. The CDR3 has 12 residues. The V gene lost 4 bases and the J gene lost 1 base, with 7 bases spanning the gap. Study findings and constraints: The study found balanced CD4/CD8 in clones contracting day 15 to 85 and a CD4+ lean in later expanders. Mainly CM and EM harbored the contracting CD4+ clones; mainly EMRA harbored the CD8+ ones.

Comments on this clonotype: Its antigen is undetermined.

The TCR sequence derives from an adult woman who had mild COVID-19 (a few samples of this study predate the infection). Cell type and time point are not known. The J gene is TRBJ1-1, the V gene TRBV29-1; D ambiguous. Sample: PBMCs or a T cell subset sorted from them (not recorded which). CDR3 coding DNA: TGCAGCGTTGTATCAGGGAACACTGAAGCTTTCTTT. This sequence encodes CSVVSGNTEAFF. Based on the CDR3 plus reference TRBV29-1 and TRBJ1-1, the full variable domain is SAVISQKPSRDICQRGTSLTIQCQVDSQVTMMFWYRQQPGQSLTLIATANQGSEATYESGFVIDKFPISRPNLTFSTLTVSNMSPEDSSIYLCSVVSGNTEAFFGQGTRLTVV.